This T cell receptor beta chain was profiled in a study of identical twins. MiXCR, run by TCRdb on the 5' RACE reads, gives a single entry per CDR3 protein. The sample records approximately 1.8 million distinct CDR3 sequences, 32% being singletons. This clonotype originated in a newborn girl in good health. What was sequenced was cord blood.

The CDR3 sequence is CASSKATSEGYEQYF. The CDR3 DNA reads TGTGCCAGCAGCAAAGCGACGTCGGAAGGCTACGAGCAGTACTTC. This chain joins TRBV21-1 and TRBJ2-7. TRBV21-1 is shown as a pseudogene. The CDR3 length is 15 residues.